This passage covers 10 T cell receptor beta chains from one sample sequenced in a study of pediatric ulcerative colitis. Assay used: immunoSEQ multiplex PCR; TCRdb lists only in-frame clones, some missing. The profile shows 30,000 to 45,000 clones, roughly 85% of them singletons. Input material: blood. These receptors all stem from a girl aged 10-17 years with moderate ulcerative colitis.

The chain combines TRBV7-9 with TRBJ1-4; tentatively, D is TRBD1 (6 bases). The germline CDR1 and CDR2 sequences are SEHNR and FQNEAQ (reference sequence). This CDR3 comprises 16 residues. V was cut by 1 base and J by 7 bases, with 16 bases left in between. In nucleotides, the CDR3 is TGTGCCAGCAGCTTAGGAGTGGCAGGGGCTTCTGAAAAACTGTTTTTT. It yields the protein CASSLGVAGASEKLFF. The whole variable domain, remainder taken from reference TRBV7-9 and TRBJ1-4, is DTGVSQNPRHKITKRGQNVTFRCDPISEHNRLYWYRQTLGQGPEFLTYFQNEAQLEKSRLLSDRFSAERPKGSFSTLEIQRTEQGDSAMYLCASSLGVAGASEKLFFGSGTQLSVL.

This clone was observed many times. This chain connects TRBV18 to TRBJ1-5; D not certain. Germline-derived CDR1 and CDR2 are KGHSH and LQKENI. The CDR3 is 14 residues long. The V end was cut by 2 bases, the J end by 5 bases, with 10 bases between. The CDR3 protein is CASSPGPKDQPQHF. The CDR3 DNA reads TGTGCCAGCTCACCAGGGCCTAAGGATCAGCCCCAGCATTTT.

V usage is TRBV4-2 and J usage is TRBJ2-1, with 10 bases matching TRBD2. CDR1 is LGHNA, CDR2 YNFKEQ, per germline. V lost 1 base, J lost 4 bases, and 7 bases stayed unmatched. The CDR3 loop spans 17 amino acids. This CDR3 is CASSQAISGGLYNEQFF. CDR3 in DNA: TGTGCCAGCAGCCAAGCGATTAGCGGGGGGCTATACAATGAGCAGTTCTTC.

V gene TRBV7-2 combines with J gene TRBJ1-1, with 7 bases that match TRBD1. Germline-derived CDR1 and CDR2 are SGHTA and FQGNSA. The length of the CDR3 is 15 residues. With V trimmed by 4 bases and J by 5 bases, 10 bases remained unmatched. CDR3 in DNA: TGTGCCAGCAGCTCCAGGACAGGAAGAGGAACTGAAGCTTTCTTT. This codes for CASSSRTGRGTEAFF.

This clone was observed a single time. The rearrangement joins TRBV14 to TRBJ1-6; 7 bases match TRBD1. V was clipped by 3 bases and J by 1 base; unmatched bases: 9. This CDR3 comprises 18 residues. Per germline, CDR1 SGHDN and CDR2 FVKESK. DNA for the CDR3: TGTGCCAGCAGCCACCGACAGGGTGAGGGGTCCTATAATTCACCCCTCCACTTT. Encoded protein: CASSHRQGEGSYNSPLHF.

This rearrangement joins TRBV5-6 to TRBJ1-2; TRBD1 is a possible D gene (5 bases). The CDR3 totals 13 residues. V was pared by 2 bases and J by 0 bases, with 5 bases between. Germline-derived CDR1 and CDR2 are SGHDT and YYEEEE. The CDR3 loop is CASSLQANYGYTF. The CDR3 DNA reads TGTGCCAGCAGCTTACAGGCTAACTATGGCTACACCTTC.

The chain has TRBV14 and TRBJ1-6, with D possibly TRBD1 on 6 matching bases. Germline values: CDR1 SGHDN, CDR2 FVKESK. Trimming stripped 4 bases from V and 9 bases from J, with 16 bases between. The CDR3 loop spans 15 amino acids. The CDR3 region has the DNA TGTGCCAGCAGCCTAGCCCCGGGACAAGCTTCACCCCTCCACTTT. Encoded protein: CASSLAPGQASPLHF.

V and J are TRBV5-7 and TRBJ1-2; 9 bases are shared with TRBD1. TRBV5-7 belongs to the ORF category, with a function that is uncertain. CDR3 length: 15 residues. Unmatched junction bases numbered 9, after V lost 2 bases and J lost 7 bases. CDR3 sequence (DNA): TGTGCCAGCAGCTTCGACAGGGGGTCGGTAAGTGGCTACACCTTC. Translating it yields CASSFDRGSVSGYTF.

DNA for the CDR3: TGTGCCAGCTCACGCTTTGACAGGGCAACTAATGAAAAACTGTTTTTT. Translating it yields CASSRFDRATNEKLFF. The chain joins TRBV18 to TRBJ1-4; 7 nucleotides line up with TRBD1. The ends lost 4 bases at V and 0 bases at J; junction bases unmatched: 5. Germline V gives CDR1 KGHSH, CDR2 LQKENI. This CDR3 spans 16 amino acids.

The V gene is TRBV25-1, the J gene TRBJ2-5; D not certain. CDR3 length: 13 amino acids. V lost 2 bases, J lost 4 bases, and 8 bases lay in between. Germline CDR1 MGHDK, CDR2 SYGVNS. CDR3 in DNA: TGTGCCAGCAGTGAAGTTCTAGGAGAGACCCAGTACTTC. Translated, it gives CASSEVLGETQYF.